The clone carrying this T cell receptor (beta chain) was counted between two and nine times. No antigen is known for it. The data were taken from a study of T cells after yellow fever vaccination. Overall study findings and caveats: Only a small proportion of the clonotypes turned up in both the CD4 and the CD8 compartments, likely arising from convergent recombination.

A single record per CDR3 protein comes from TCRdb applying MiXCR to the 5' RACE reads. Of around 320,000 distinct CDR3 sequences listed, around 8.6% are singletons. Specimen: CD4+ T cells sorted from PBMCs, collected 5 days after the yellow fever booster vaccination. The clonotype originates from a man younger than 35 who received the YFV17D yellow fever vaccine.

The DNA for the CDR3 is TGTGCCAGCAGTTACTCGATAAACGGTAACTATGGCTACACCTTC. Protein sequence: CASSYSINGNYGYTF. J is TRBJ1-2 and V is TRBV6-5; no reliable D call. Between the trimmed V and J ends, which lost 0 bases and 1 base, there was a span of 9 bases. Germline-derived CDR1 and CDR2 are MNHEY and SVGAGI. The CDR3 is made up of 15 amino acids.